A selection of T cell receptor beta chains follows, all from one sample in a study of response to subunit inactivated influenza vaccine. TCRdb called the RT-PCR reads again in MiXCR, with one record for every CDR3 protein. The repertoire consists of around 470,000 distinct CDR3 sequences, with 7.2% occurring once and the leading ten covering around 13%. The sequenced sample was PBMCs from blood, obtained roughly 24 months after vaccination. The receptors were sampled from a man aged 50-75 years who received an inactivated influenza vaccine. Each CDR3 is given with its conserved first and last residue. The order of the fields is J gene, clone size, D gene, V gene, CDR3 DNA, CDR3 protein. A D gene is named only where the DNA matches it firmly. The size of a clone is reported for some rows only, either as once, few or many, or as a class for expanded clones.

j_gene: TRBJ1-2; abundance: few; d_gene: TRBD1; v_gene: TRBV3-1; CDR3nt: TGTGCCAGCAGCCCGGGGACAGGGAATGGCTACACCTTC; CDR3aa: CASSPGTGNGYTF
j_gene: TRBJ1-4; abundance: -; d_gene: TRBD1; v_gene: TRBV7-2; CDR3nt: TGTGCCAGCAGCTTCTCAGGGGGCCCTAATGAAAAACTGTTTTTT; CDR3aa: CASSFSGGPNEKLFF
j_gene: TRBJ2-7; abundance: -; d_gene: -; v_gene: TRBV4-1; CDR3nt: TGCGCCAGCAGCCTGGGACTTAACTCTCGCGAGCAGTACTTC; CDR3aa: CASSLGLNSREQYF
j_gene: TRBJ2-6; abundance: few; d_gene: -; v_gene: TRBV10-3; CDR3nt: TGTGCCATCGGTAGGGATGCTGGGGCCAACGTCCTGACTTTC; CDR3aa: CAIGRDAGANVLTF
j_gene: TRBJ2-2; abundance: -; d_gene: TRBD1; v_gene: TRBV28; CDR3nt: TGTGCCAGCAGCTCTACGGACAGGGAGGACACCGGGGAGCTGTTTTTT; CDR3aa: CASSSTDREDTGELFF
j_gene: TRBJ2-4; abundance: -; d_gene: -; v_gene: TRBV20-1; CDR3nt: TGCAGTGCTAGAACCCTAGCCAAAAACATTCAGTACTTC; CDR3aa: CSARTLAKNIQYF
j_gene: TRBJ2-1; abundance: many; d_gene: -; v_gene: TRBV27; CDR3nt: TGTGCCAGCAGTTTGTGGCAGGGTCGTAATGAGCAGTTCTTC; CDR3aa: CASSLWQGRNEQFF
j_gene: TRBJ2-1; abundance: few; d_gene: -; v_gene: TRBV29-1; CDR3nt: TGCAGCGTTGTGGCCCGGCCCAGGGAGCAGTTCTTC; CDR3aa: CSVVARPREQFF
j_gene: TRBJ2-3; abundance: -; d_gene: TRBD2; v_gene: TRBV27; CDR3nt: TGTGCCAGCAGTTTAGAAGCGGGGGGGTGGGCAGATACGCAGTATTTT; CDR3aa: CASSLEAGGWADTQYF
j_gene: TRBJ1-1; abundance: -; d_gene: -; v_gene: TRBV19; CDR3nt: TGTGCCAGTAGACTGGACGGGGCCCGCACTGAAGCTTTCTTT; CDR3aa: CASRLDGARTEAFF
j_gene: TRBJ2-4; abundance: -; d_gene: -; v_gene: TRBV10-3; CDR3nt: TGTGCCACAAATCCAGGAGCCCTAGCCAAAAACATTCAGTACTTC; CDR3aa: CATNPGALAKNIQYF
j_gene: TRBJ2-7; abundance: -; d_gene: -; v_gene: TRBV5-5; CDR3nt: TGTGCCAGCAGCTGGGGGGTCGGGGGCACTGGGTACGAGCAGTACTTC; CDR3aa: CASSWGVGGTGYEQYF
j_gene: TRBJ2-1; abundance: -; d_gene: -; v_gene: TRBV13; CDR3nt: TGTGCCAGCAGCTTAGGCCTCAGGGCGGTCGAGCAGTTCTTC; CDR3aa: CASSLGLRAVEQFF
j_gene: TRBJ1-5; abundance: many; d_gene: -; v_gene: TRBV27; CDR3nt: TGTGCCAGCAGCCACGGCCCTAGTCAGCCCCAGCATTTT; CDR3aa: CASSHGPSQPQHF
j_gene: TRBJ2-3; abundance: many; d_gene: -; v_gene: TRBV2; CDR3nt: TGTGCCAGCAGTGAGGCAGGGACCACAGATACGCAGTATTTT; CDR3aa: CASSEAGTTDTQYF
j_gene: TRBJ2-7; abundance: few; d_gene: -; v_gene: TRBV3-1; CDR3nt: TGTGCCAGCAGCCAAGAAGGACACCTAAGCGAGCAGTACTTC; CDR3aa: CASSQEGHLSEQYF
j_gene: TRBJ2-5; abundance: -; d_gene: TRBD2; v_gene: TRBV20-1; CDR3nt: TGCAGTGCTAGAGATAGGAATAGCGGGACCACACTGACATGGGAGACCCAGTACTTC; CDR3aa: CSARDRNSGTTLTWETQYF
j_gene: TRBJ2-5; abundance: -; d_gene: TRBD2; v_gene: TRBV2; CDR3nt: TGTGCCAGCAAGACTAGCAGGGATACCCAGTACTTC; CDR3aa: CASKTSRDTQYF
j_gene: TRBJ1-2; abundance: -; d_gene: -; v_gene: TRBV29-1; CDR3nt: TGCAGCGTCCTCTTAATTGGGGGCGGGTATGGCTACACCTTC; CDR3aa: CSVLLIGGGYGYTF
j_gene: TRBJ2-5; abundance: -; d_gene: TRBD2; v_gene: TRBV5-1; CDR3nt: TGCGCCAGCAGCTTGGTACTAGCGGGGCAAGAGACCCAGTACTTC; CDR3aa: CASSLVLAGQETQYF
j_gene: TRBJ2-5; abundance: few; d_gene: -; v_gene: TRBV5-1; CDR3nt: TGCGCCAGCAGCTTGGTCTGGGGACAAGAGACCCAGTACTTC; CDR3aa: CASSLVWGQETQYF
j_gene: TRBJ2-3; abundance: few; d_gene: -; v_gene: TRBV20-1; CDR3nt: TGCAGTGCGGAGGGACTGAACACAGATACGCAGTATTTT; CDR3aa: CSAEGLNTDTQYF
j_gene: TRBJ2-1; abundance: -; d_gene: TRBD1; v_gene: TRBV20-1; CDR3nt: TGCAGTGCCCGAAAGGTTCAGGGGGCGGGAGAGCAGTTCTTC; CDR3aa: CSARKVQGAGEQFF
j_gene: TRBJ2-3; abundance: few; d_gene: TRBD2; v_gene: TRBV11-1; CDR3nt: TGTGCCAGCAGCTTAAGATCGCTCAGACTAGCGGGAGCAACAGATACGCAGTATTTT; CDR3aa: CASSLRSLRLAGATDTQYF
j_gene: TRBJ2-7; abundance: few; d_gene: TRBD2; v_gene: TRBV7-2; CDR3nt: TGTGCCAGCAGCGGGAGGGACTTGCCCTACGAGCAGTACTTC; CDR3aa: CASSGRDLPYEQYF
j_gene: TRBJ2-1; abundance: -; d_gene: TRBD2; v_gene: TRBV11-2; CDR3nt: TGTGCCAGCAAGCTTATATGGACTAGCGGGCGTCAATCCAATGAGCAGTTCTTC; CDR3aa: CASKLIWTSGRQSNEQFF
j_gene: TRBJ2-5; abundance: few; d_gene: TRBD2; v_gene: TRBV6-5; CDR3nt: TGTGCCAGCAGTTCTCTAGCGGGGGAGACCCAGTACTTC; CDR3aa: CASSSLAGETQYF
j_gene: TRBJ2-5; abundance: many; d_gene: TRBD1; v_gene: TRBV12-3/TRBV12-4; CDR3nt: TGTGCCAGCAGCGCTTCTTCACAGGGGGCAAGAGAGACCCAGTACTTC; CDR3aa: CASSASSQGARETQYF
j_gene: TRBJ1-3; abundance: few; d_gene: -; v_gene: TRBV12-3/TRBV12-4; CDR3nt: TGTGCCAGCAGTTTAGCGCTAGGGGGAAGCTCTGGAAACACCATATATTTT; CDR3aa: CASSLALGGSSGNTIYF
j_gene: TRBJ2-1; abundance: -; d_gene: TRBD1; v_gene: TRBV18; CDR3nt: TGTGCCAGCTCACGCGAGGGGGCGGCCTACAATGAGCAGTTCTTC; CDR3aa: CASSREGAAYNEQFF
j_gene: TRBJ1-5; abundance: -; d_gene: -; v_gene: TRBV7-9; CDR3nt: TGTGCCAGCAGCTTAGGGATGGAGGGACCAAATCAGCCCCAGCATTTT; CDR3aa: CASSLGMEGPNQPQHF
j_gene: TRBJ2-1; abundance: -; d_gene: -; v_gene: TRBV20-1; CDR3nt: TGCAGTGCTAGAGATCGTAAGCCTTACAATGAGCAGTTCTTC; CDR3aa: CSARDRKPYNEQFF
j_gene: TRBJ2-2; abundance: -; d_gene: -; v_gene: TRBV20-1; CDR3nt: TGCAGTGCTAGTGGCAGTACGAACACCGGGGAGCTGTTTTTT; CDR3aa: CSASGSTNTGELFF
j_gene: TRBJ2-1; abundance: many; d_gene: TRBD2; v_gene: TRBV7-2; CDR3nt: TGTGCCAGCAGTAGCGGGGGGAGCTCCTACAATGAGCAGTTCTTC; CDR3aa: CASSSGGSSYNEQFF
j_gene: TRBJ2-1; abundance: -; d_gene: TRBD2; v_gene: TRBV23-1; CDR3nt: TGCGCCAGCAGTCAATCGTTTTCAATTGCGGGAGACCCCTCCTACAATGAGCAGTTCTTC; CDR3aa: CASSQSFSIAGDPSYNEQFF
j_gene: TRBJ1-6; abundance: many; d_gene: TRBD1; v_gene: TRBV7-6; CDR3nt: TGTGCCAGCAGCTTAGATGACAGGGGGCTTTCACCCCTCCACTTT; CDR3aa: CASSLDDRGLSPLHF
j_gene: TRBJ2-2; abundance: -; d_gene: TRBD2; v_gene: TRBV24-1; CDR3nt: TGTGCCACCAGTAATTTCCGGGGACTAGCTACCGGGGAGCTGTTTTTT; CDR3aa: CATSNFRGLATGELFF
j_gene: TRBJ2-7; abundance: many; d_gene: -; v_gene: TRBV20-1; CDR3nt: TGCAGTGCTAGCCGACAGTTGGCCTACGAGCAGTACTTC; CDR3aa: CSASRQLAYEQYF
j_gene: TRBJ1-1; abundance: -; d_gene: TRBD1; v_gene: TRBV20-1; CDR3nt: TGCAGTGCTCGTACCTTCTCGACAGGGGCCGTGTCGATGAACACTGAAGCTTTCTTT; CDR3aa: CSARTFSTGAVSMNTEAFF
j_gene: TRBJ2-7; abundance: many; d_gene: -; v_gene: TRBV6-2/TRBV6-3; CDR3nt: TGTGCCAGCACCCAGCCCAGTCCTCCCTACGAGCAGTACTTC; CDR3aa: CASTQPSPPYEQYF